What follows are 23 T cell receptor beta chains derived from one specimen sequenced in a study of OX40 agonist ivuxolimab in advanced cancers. Produced via immunoSEQ multiplex PCR; TCRdb's table is partial and in-frame only. The data show approximately 60,000 clones, with less than 95% seen just once and roughly 13% held by the top ten. The material was CD4+ or CD8+ T cells sorted from blood, obtained in a trial of the OX40 agonist ivuxolimab. The origin of the receptors is an adult with an advanced solid tumor such as melanoma, head and neck, liver or kidney cancer.

The gene calls are TRBV27 and TRBJ2-1; maybe TRBD1 (6 bases). With 3 bases removed from V and 4 bases from J, the gap between germline ends came to 13 bases. Germline CDR1 MNHEY, CDR2 SMNVEV (reference sequence). The CDR3 loop spans 15 amino acids. This chain's CDR3 is CASSFQGPGYNEQFF. In DNA, the CDR3 is TGTGCCAGCAGTTTTCAGGGGCCGGGGTACAATGAGCAGTTCTTC.

The V and J genes are TRBV6-9 and TRBJ2-7; D may be TRBD2 (5 bases). Per the germline V gene, CDR1 is MNHGY and CDR2 is SVAAGI. There are 11 residues in the CDR3. V lost 5 bases and J 3 bases, leaving 5 bases between the germline ends. CDR3 nucleotides: TGTGCCAGCAGTCGGGGCTACGAGCAGTACTTC. This sequence encodes CASSRGYEQYF.

The J gene is TRBJ2-7, the V gene TRBV6-5; D is ambiguous. Trimming took 6 bases from V and 1 from J, leaving 7 bases between them. In germline, CDR1 is MNHEY, CDR2 SVGAGI. The CDR3 is 12 amino acids. CDR3 in amino acids: CASSPMSYEQYF. The CDR3, as DNA: TGTGCCAGCAGCCCGATGTCCTACGAGCAGTACTTC.

This clone was counted once. The chain is built from TRBV11-3 and TRBJ2-4, with 7 bases identical to TRBD2. Per germline, CDR1 SGHNT and CDR2 YENEEA. This CDR3 spans 17 amino acids. Trimming at V came to 2 bases and at J to 0 bases, leaving 7 bases not matched to a gene. The CDR3 region has the DNA TGTGCCAGCAGCTTAATTGAGGGACTACTAGCCAAAAACATTCAGTACTTC. Protein: CASSLIEGLLAKNIQYF.

The chain couples TRBV27 to TRBJ2-1, with a possible D match to TRBD2 (5 bases). This CDR3 spans 16 amino acids. Germline V gives CDR1 MNHEY, CDR2 SMNVEV (reference sequence). Trimming shortened V by 2 bases and J by 0 bases, and 11 bases separated the two germline ends. Here the CDR3 reads CASSLQAGLSYNEQFF. The CDR3 nucleotides read TGTGCCAGCAGTTTACAGGCGGGTCTCTCCTACAATGAGCAGTTCTTC.

The rearrangement joins TRBV27 to TRBJ2-2; D is unresolved. Trimming left V 6 bases short and J 8 bases short, with 10 bases between. Germline V gene sequence: CDR1 MNHEY, CDR2 SMNVEV (reference sequence). The CDR3 has 12 amino acids. The CDR3 nucleotides read TGTGCCAGCAGCCCCCATAATGGGGAGCTGTTTTTT. This sequence encodes CASSPHNGELFF.

The chain uses TRBV28 and TRBJ1-1; D perhaps matches TRBD1 (5 bases). The CDR3 runs 15 residues. The V and J ends lost 8 bases and 7 bases respectively, with 23 bases between them. From germline, CDR1 is MDHEN and CDR2 SYDVKM. CDR3 DNA: TGTGCCAGCGTGGGGTTCACTGCGGGTGACAGTGAAGCTTTCTTT. It encodes CASVGFTAGDSEAFF.

CDR3 in DNA: TGTGCCAGCAGCTTGGGGGAAGAGCTGTTTTTT. Its translation: CASSLGEELFF. This sequence joins TRBV7-6 and TRBJ2-2; D may be TRBD1 or TRBD2 (5 bases each). The CDR3 has 11 residues. Looked up from germline, CDR1 is SGHVS and CDR2 is FNYEAQ. V lost 3 bases and J lost 11, with 7 bases in between.

The J gene is TRBJ2-3, the V gene TRBV11-3; TRBD1 matches at 12 bases. This CDR3 is 17 amino acids long. The germline CDR1 and CDR2 sequences are SGHNT and YENEEA. V lost 0 bases to trimming and J lost 2 bases; unmatched junction nucleotides: 3. DNA of the CDR3: TGTGCCAGCAGCTTAGAGGGGGACAGGGGGCCCACAGATACGCAGTATTTT. Amino acids: CASSLEGDRGPTDTQYF. Supplemented by reference TRBV11-3 and TRBJ2-3, the full variable domain reads EAGVVQSPRYKIIEKKQPVAFWCNPISGHNTLYWYLQNLGQGPELLIRYENEEAVDDSQLPKDRFSAERLKGVDSTLKIQPAELGDSAVYLCASSLEGDRGPTDTQYFGPGTRLTVL.

This chain connects TRBV19 to TRBJ2-1; D unresolved. Germline V gene data show CDR1 as LNHDA and CDR2 as SQIVND (reference sequence). The CDR3 covers 21 residues. V lost 6 bases, J lost 0 bases, and 30 bases lay in between. DNA of the CDR3: TGTGCCAGTAGCCCTATCACTCCCTACCTCAACCGTAAAAGCTCCTACAATGAGCAGTTCTTC. Protein: CASSPITPYLNRKSSYNEQFF.

The V gene is TRBV7-7, the J gene TRBJ2-1, with D tentatively TRBD1 (6 bases). V lost 5 bases, J lost 2 bases, and 13 bases lay in between. Germline values: CDR1 SSHAT, CDR2 FNYEAQ (reference sequence). This CDR3 region has 15 residues. The CDR3 DNA follows: TGTGCCAGCAGCGAAAAGGACAGTGCCTACAATGAGCAGTTCTTC. Translating gives CASSEKDSAYNEQFF.

V usage is TRBV2 and J usage is TRBJ2-5; TRBD2 matches at 7 bases. There are 15 residues in the CDR3. Losses at the gene ends were 4 bases for V and 1 base for J; bases not matched to a gene: 6. Germline CDR1 and CDR2: SNHLY and FYNNEI. DNA of the CDR3: TGTGCCAGCAGTGCGTGGCTAGCGGCCCAAGAGACCCAGTACTTC. The encoded protein is CASSAWLAAQETQYF.

The chain employs TRBV7-9 and TRBJ1-4, with TRBD1 matching 8 bases. Trimming removed 5 bases from V and 1 base from J; junction bases left unmatched: 6. Germline lookup yields CDR1 SEHNR and CDR2 FQNEAQ (reference sequence). The length of the CDR3 is 16 residues. The CDR3 DNA is TGTGCCAGCAGCGAAAAAACAGGGGGAACTAATGAAAAACTGTTTTTT. Protein sequence: CASSEKTGGTNEKLFF. Drawing the rest from reference TRBV7-9 and TRBJ1-4, the complete variable domain is DTGVSQNPRHKITKRGQNVTFRCDPISEHNRLYWYRQTLGQGPEFLTYFQNEAQLEKSRLLSDRFSAERPKGSFSTLEIQRTEQGDSAMYLCASSEKTGGTNEKLFFGSGTQLSVL.

The CDR3 spells CASSPRAGGELNEKLFF. CDR3 nucleotides: TGCGCCAGCAGCCCAAGGGCGGGAGGGGAACTAAATGAAAAACTGTTTTTT. This sequence joins TRBV5-1 and TRBJ1-4; D possibly corresponds to TRBD1 (5 bases). Germline assignment: CDR1 SGHRS and CDR2 YFSETQ. The ends were cut back, 4 bases at V and 5 bases at J, with 21 bases in the middle. CDR3 length: 17 amino acids.

The genes are TRBV5-4 and TRBJ1-1; 7 nucleotides match TRBD1. The CDR3 contains 14 residues. Trimming removed 7 bases from V and 2 bases from J; junction bases left unmatched: 8. CDR1 and CDR2 (germline): SGHNT, YYREEE (reference sequence). The CDR3 protein is CASPSGTANTEAFF. In DNA form, the CDR3 reads TGTGCCAGCCCCTCTGGGACAGCCAACACTGAAGCTTTCTTT.

V usage is TRBV28 and J usage is TRBJ1-2; 10 bases agree with TRBD1. The junction had 10 bases not matched to a gene; V was cut back by 5 bases and J by 4 bases. Germline CDR1 MDHEN, CDR2 SYDVKM. The CDR3 sequence is 16 residues long. The CDR3 DNA follows: TGTGCCAGCAGTCTGATAACCGGGACAGGGGTCTATGGCTACACCTTC. Protein product: CASSLITGTGVYGYTF.

The chain recombines TRBV4-1 with TRBJ2-7; 11 bases line up with TRBD1. Germline CDR1 MGHRA, CDR2 YSYEKL. V was clipped by 2 bases and J by 3 bases; unmatched bases: 3. The CDR3 is made up of 15 amino acids. CDR3 coding DNA: TGCGCCAGCAGCCAACCGGGACAGGGGGACTACGAGCAGTACTTC. This sequence encodes CASSQPGQGDYEQYF.

The V and J genes are TRBV29-1 and TRBJ2-1, with 9 bases that match TRBD2. Germline V gene lookup returns CDR1 SQVTM and CDR2 ANQGSEA. This CDR3 spans 19 amino acids. The junction had 25 bases not matched to a gene; V was cut back by 7 bases and J by 6 bases. CDR3 in amino acids: CSAVPGSAGGPREGNEQFF. The CDR3 DNA is TGCAGCGCGGTCCCCGGGTCAGCGGGAGGACCGAGAGAAGGCAATGAGCAGTTCTTC.

This rearrangement joins TRBV6-1 to TRBJ1-2; no reliable D call. The CDR3 contains 12 residues. CDR1 is MNHNS and CDR2 is SASEGT in the germline V gene. The V gene lost 0 bases and the J gene lost 5 bases, with 4 bases spanning the gap. CDR3 sequence (DNA): TGTGCCAGCAGTGAAGCCTGGTATGGCTACACCTTC. Translated: CASSEAWYGYTF.

This chain joins TRBV5-6 and TRBJ2-7, with D possibly being TRBD1 or TRBD2 (6 bases each). CDR1 is SGHDT, CDR2 YYEEEE, per germline. The CDR3 extends over 14 amino acids. Trimming cost V 2 bases and J 4 bases, with 13 bases left between them. The DNA for the CDR3 is TGTGCCAGCAGCTTACGGGGGCGAAGTTACGAGCAGTACTTC. Translation gives CASSLRGRSYEQYF.

The chain links TRBV15 to TRBJ1-2; no clear D gene. The V and J ends lost 0 bases and 7 bases respectively, with 15 bases between them. Germline V gene lookup returns CDR1 LNHNV and CDR2 YYDKDF (reference sequence). The CDR3 has 15 residues. CDR3 region: CATSRDPHSTSGYTF. The CDR3, as DNA: TGTGCCACCAGCAGAGATCCTCACAGTACAAGTGGCTACACCTTC. Full variable domain (outside the CDR3, taken from reference TRBV15 and TRBJ1-2): DAMVIQNPRYQVTQFGKPVTLSCSQTLNHNVMYWYQQKSSQAPKLLFHYYDKDFNNEADTPDNFQSRRPNTSFCFLDIRSPGLGDTAMYLCATSRDPHSTSGYTFGSGTRLTVV.

The chain uses TRBV5-1 and TRBJ2-7; 8 bases align to TRBD2. CDR1 and CDR2 (germline): SGHRS, YFSETQ. V dropped 1 base and J dropped 0; count of bases not matched to a gene: 6. This CDR3 has 16 residues. Here the CDR3 reads CASSLYAGGSSYEQYF. As DNA, the CDR3 is TGCGCCAGCAGCTTGTACGCGGGAGGCTCCTCCTACGAGCAGTACTTC.

The chain couples TRBV14 to TRBJ1-3, with TRBD1 matching over 7 bases. The CDR3 covers 17 residues. Germline values: CDR1 SGHDN, CDR2 FVKESK. V shed 0 bases, J shed 2 bases, and the junction held 7 bases outside the gene matches. The CDR3: CASSQEVLTGTGNTIYF. CDR3 nucleotide sequence: TGTGCCAGCAGCCAAGAGGTTTTGACAGGGACTGGAAACACCATATATTTT. The full variable domain, completed using reference TRBV14 and TRBJ1-3, is EAGVTQFPSHSVIEKGQTVTLRCDPISGHDNLYWYRRVMGKEIKFLLHFVKESKQDESGMPNNRFLAERTGGTYSTLKVQPAELEDSGVYFCASSQEVLTGTGNTIYFGEGSWLTVV.